This is a list of T cell receptor beta chains from one sample in a study of T cell repertoires in cytomegalovirus infection. For these receptors, no antigen is known. Via MiXCR, TCRdb re-called the reads, giving one row per CDR3 protein. The table shows 150,000 to 200,000 distinct CDR3 sequences, with about 22% occurring only once. The sequencing here drew on CD8+ T cells from cultured PBMCs, taken from culture after CMV antigen stimulation. The receptors originated from a human donor in good health (CMV status not recorded). Some clones in this sample may be carry-over from other donors' samples. Both conserved end residues are part of each CDR3.

j_call: TRBJ2-7
v_call: TRBV12-3/TRBV12-4
cdr3_aa: CASKPGTAEGQYF

j_call: TRBJ2-1
v_call: TRBV29-1
cdr3_aa: CSVEVGSNEQFF

j_call: TRBJ2-4
v_call: TRBV27
cdr3_aa: CASSLSGPLAKNIQYF

j_call: TRBJ2-2
v_call: TRBV2
cdr3_aa: CASRGSNTGELFF

j_call: TRBJ2-7
v_call: TRBV4-1
cdr3_aa: CASSQVRSSTYEQYF

j_call: TRBJ2-4
v_call: TRBV7-9
cdr3_aa: CASSPPGQIRAIQYF

j_call: TRBJ1-1
v_call: TRBV7-9
cdr3_aa: CASRPGRETEAFF

j_call: TRBJ2-2
v_call: TRBV7-8
cdr3_aa: CASSRDSTGELFF

j_call: TRBJ1-4
v_call: TRBV2
cdr3_aa: CASRTTSATNEKLFF

j_call: TRBJ1-2
v_call: TRBV9
cdr3_aa: CASSSQEIYGYTF

j_call: TRBJ2-7
v_call: TRBV13
cdr3_aa: CASSSSPGLASPYEQYF

j_call: TRBJ2-5
v_call: TRBV6-2/TRBV6-3
cdr3_aa: CASSYLSAQETQYF

j_call: TRBJ1-1
v_call: TRBV7-9
cdr3_aa: CASSSTGAMNTEAFF

j_call: TRBJ2-5
v_call: TRBV7-2
cdr3_aa: CASLGQGWETQYF

j_call: TRBJ1-5
v_call: TRBV6-6
cdr3_aa: CASSQHFGNQPQHF

j_call: TRBJ1-2
v_call: TRBV7-9
cdr3_aa: CASSTEFVYYGYTF

j_call: TRBJ2-1
v_call: TRBV7-9
cdr3_aa: CASSLVQGAQNEQFF

j_call: TRBJ2-1
v_call: TRBV28
cdr3_aa: CASRGLAYNNEQFF

j_call: TRBJ2-6
v_call: TRBV7-3
cdr3_aa: CASSPGLRSGANVLTF

j_call: TRBJ2-1
v_call: TRBV20-1
cdr3_aa: CSARTSASSYNEQFF

j_call: TRBJ1-1
v_call: TRBV12-3/TRBV12-4
cdr3_aa: CASIIPGPSKGAFF

j_call: TRBJ2-1
v_call: TRBV4-1
cdr3_aa: CASSQAQGRNEQFF

j_call: TRBJ2-5
v_call: TRBV7-2
cdr3_aa: CASSWTGDETQYF

j_call: TRBJ2-6
v_call: TRBV12-3/TRBV12-4
cdr3_aa: CASRSFGQGSGGANVLTF

j_call: TRBJ1-2
v_call: TRBV4-1
cdr3_aa: CASSQSRGVSYSGYTF

j_call: TRBJ1-4
v_call: TRBV7-9
cdr3_aa: CASSLSQGTNEKLFF

j_call: TRBJ2-7
v_call: TRBV28
cdr3_aa: CATVLAGAPYEQYF

j_call: TRBJ1-1
v_call: TRBV4-1
cdr3_aa: CASTGGGEAFF

j_call: TRBJ1-5
v_call: TRBV11-2
cdr3_aa: CASSLGPGNQPQHF

j_call: TRBJ1-2
v_call: TRBV7-9
cdr3_aa: CASSLPGQTNYGYTF

j_call: TRBJ2-1
v_call: TRBV11-1
cdr3_aa: CASSLETIAGQGADEQFF

j_call: TRBJ2-4
v_call: TRBV7-9
cdr3_aa: CASRSGGAIQYF

j_call: TRBJ1-1
v_call: TRBV12-3/TRBV12-4
cdr3_aa: CASSFGSPNTEAFF

j_call: TRBJ1-1
v_call: TRBV7-2
cdr3_aa: CASSQLTQWAEAFF

j_call: TRBJ2-3
v_call: TRBV7-6
cdr3_aa: CASSPRGRGAFTDTQYF

j_call: TRBJ2-1
v_call: TRBV7-9
cdr3_aa: CASSLTGSSYNEQFF

j_call: TRBJ2-1
v_call: TRBV6-2/TRBV6-3
cdr3_aa: CASTRDSNEQFF

j_call: TRBJ2-1
v_call: TRBV2
cdr3_aa: CASSEALREQFF

j_call: TRBJ1-1
v_call: TRBV3-1
cdr3_aa: CASSQGPTGGEAFF

j_call: TRBJ1-2
v_call: TRBV27
cdr3_aa: CASSSGWAPKDGYTF

j_call: TRBJ2-7
v_call: TRBV6-6
cdr3_aa: CASSPYVRLAGGEQYF

j_call: TRBJ1-5
v_call: TRBV7-9
cdr3_aa: CASSLGGIGQPQHF

j_call: TRBJ2-3
v_call: TRBV4-1
cdr3_aa: CASSQDGDQAPNFYTDTQYF

j_call: TRBJ1-1
v_call: TRBV7-6
cdr3_aa: CASSPRDRGRLTEAFF

j_call: TRBJ1-4
v_call: TRBV7-9
cdr3_aa: CASSFREKLFF

j_call: TRBJ2-7
v_call: TRBV9
cdr3_aa: CASSGDNVYEQYF

j_call: TRBJ2-7
v_call: TRBV28
cdr3_aa: CASTDRGSERISYEQYF

j_call: TRBJ2-3
v_call: TRBV7-2
cdr3_aa: CASSQTSGPQRDTQYF

j_call: TRBJ2-5
v_call: TRBV7-2
cdr3_aa: CASSAKGGRVGQETQYF

j_call: TRBJ2-2
v_call: TRBV12-3/TRBV12-4
cdr3_aa: CASSFGGSNTGELFF

j_call: TRBJ1-5
v_call: TRBV9
cdr3_aa: CASSADSNQPQHF

j_call: TRBJ2-3
v_call: TRBV6-2/TRBV6-3
cdr3_aa: CASSYQGTARPRTDTQYF

j_call: TRBJ2-3
v_call: TRBV7-2
cdr3_aa: CASSLVLAGAGLTDTQYF

j_call: TRBJ2-7
v_call: TRBV6-2/TRBV6-3
cdr3_aa: CASSSTGHYEQYF

j_call: TRBJ1-1
v_call: TRBV12-3/TRBV12-4
cdr3_aa: CASSPPVGKQAEAFF

j_call: TRBJ2-1
v_call: TRBV7-9
cdr3_aa: CASLAPGILWHEQFF

j_call: TRBJ2-1
v_call: TRBV24-1
cdr3_aa: CATSDSRNEQFF